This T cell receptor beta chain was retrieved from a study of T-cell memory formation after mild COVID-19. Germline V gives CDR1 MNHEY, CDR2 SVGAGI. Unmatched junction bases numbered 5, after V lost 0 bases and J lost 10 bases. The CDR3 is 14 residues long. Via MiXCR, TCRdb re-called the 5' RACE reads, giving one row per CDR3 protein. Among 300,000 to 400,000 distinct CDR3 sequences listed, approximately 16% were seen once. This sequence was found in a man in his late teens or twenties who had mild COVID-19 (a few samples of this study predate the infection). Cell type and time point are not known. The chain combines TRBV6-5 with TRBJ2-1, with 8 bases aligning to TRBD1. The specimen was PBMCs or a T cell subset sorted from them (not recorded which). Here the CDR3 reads CASSYSGQGGEQFF. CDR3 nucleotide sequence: TGTGCCAGCAGTTACTCCGGACAGGGAGGCGAGCAGTTCTTC.